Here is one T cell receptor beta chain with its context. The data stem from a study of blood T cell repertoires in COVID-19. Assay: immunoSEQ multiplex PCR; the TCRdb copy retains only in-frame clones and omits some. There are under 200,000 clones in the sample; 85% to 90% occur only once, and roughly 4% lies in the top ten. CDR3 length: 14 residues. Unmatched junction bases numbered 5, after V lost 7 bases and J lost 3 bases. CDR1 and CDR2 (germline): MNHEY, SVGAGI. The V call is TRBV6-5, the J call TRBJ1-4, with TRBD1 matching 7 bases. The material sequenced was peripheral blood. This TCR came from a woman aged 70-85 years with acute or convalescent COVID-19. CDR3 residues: CASKKQGPNEKLFF. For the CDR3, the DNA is TGTGCCAGCAAAAAACAGGGGCCTAATGAAAAACTGTTTTTT.